The TCR beta chain under discussion was sequenced for a study of T cell responses to AZD1222 COVID-19 vaccine. Study-wide background: Second doses were pooled across both intervals (about 4 or about 12 weeks). General study points: Most donors were white British, females outnumbered males, and clonal diversity was possibly underestimated. Mapped onto spike, vaccine-associated CD4 TCRs spanned it and were dominant at 160-218 and 743-854. Repertoires were sampled only after the peak T cell response.

Trimming removed 7 bases at V and 3 bases at J, with 16 bases between. This CDR3 is 15 amino acids long. The germline gives CDR1 LNHDA, CDR2 SQIVND (reference sequence). Method: immunoSEQ multiplex PCR; TCRdb's copy keeps in-frame clones and lacks some. The sample has about 260,000 clones, over 85% seen once. A note on this clone: The antigen is not known.

The material was peripheral blood, obtained on day 0 of AZD1222 vaccination. This rearrangement joins TRBV19 to TRBJ1-5; TRBD1 might be the D (6 bases). The receptor's source is an adult in good health. CDR3 DNA: TGTGCCAGTAATCTGGAGGGGGGGGTCAATCAGCCCCAGCATTTT. Translated: CASNLEGGVNQPQHF.